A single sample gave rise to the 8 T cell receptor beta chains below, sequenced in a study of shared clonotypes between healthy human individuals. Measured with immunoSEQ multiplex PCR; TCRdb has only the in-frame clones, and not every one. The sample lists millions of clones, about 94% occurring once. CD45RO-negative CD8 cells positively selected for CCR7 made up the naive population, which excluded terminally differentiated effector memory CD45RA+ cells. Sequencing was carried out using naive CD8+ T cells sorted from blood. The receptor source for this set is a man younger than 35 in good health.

As DNA, the CDR3 is TGCGCCAGCAGCCAGACCGGACTAGCGGGAGGGCCGGTCTCCTACAATGAGCAGTTCTTC. It codes for CASSQTGLAGGPVSYNEQFF. The V and J genes are TRBV4-3 and TRBJ2-1; 15 nucleotides match TRBD2. Trimming took 3 bases from V and 0 from J; bases not matched to a gene: 9. In germline, CDR1 is LGHNA, CDR2 YSLEER. The CDR3 is 20 amino acids.

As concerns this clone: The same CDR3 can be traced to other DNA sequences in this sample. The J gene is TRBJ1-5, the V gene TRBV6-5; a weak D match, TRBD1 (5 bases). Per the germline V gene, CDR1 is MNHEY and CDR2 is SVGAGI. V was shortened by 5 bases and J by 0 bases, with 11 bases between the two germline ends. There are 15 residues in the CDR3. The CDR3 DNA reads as TGTGCCAGCAGTCCCGGGACGGTTAGCAATCAGCCCCAGCATTTT. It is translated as CASSPGTVSNQPQHF.

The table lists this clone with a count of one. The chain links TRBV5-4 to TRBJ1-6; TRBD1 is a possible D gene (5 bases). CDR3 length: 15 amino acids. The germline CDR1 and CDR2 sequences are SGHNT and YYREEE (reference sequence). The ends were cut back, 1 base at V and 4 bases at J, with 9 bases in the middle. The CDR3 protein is CASSLQGPYNSPLHF. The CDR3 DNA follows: TGTGCCAGCAGCTTGCAGGGCCCTTATAATTCACCCCTCCACTTT.

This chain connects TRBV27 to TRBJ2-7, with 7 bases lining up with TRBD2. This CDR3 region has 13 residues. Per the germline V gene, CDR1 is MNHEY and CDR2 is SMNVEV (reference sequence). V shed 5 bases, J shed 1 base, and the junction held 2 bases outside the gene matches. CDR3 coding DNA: TGTGCCAGCAGTCGGCGGGGGTCCTACGAGCAGTACTTC. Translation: CASSRRGSYEQYF.

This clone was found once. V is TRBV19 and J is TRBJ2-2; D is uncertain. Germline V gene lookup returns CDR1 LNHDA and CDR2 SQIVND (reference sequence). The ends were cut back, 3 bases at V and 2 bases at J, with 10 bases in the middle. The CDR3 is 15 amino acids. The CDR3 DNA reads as TGTGCCAGTAGTATGATGGGTTTTAACACCGGGGAGCTGTTTTTT. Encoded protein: CASSMMGFNTGELFF.

CDR3 loop: CASRGRAWDPGLASNEQFF. The DNA of the CDR3 is TGTGCCAGCCGAGGGAGAGCGTGGGATCCGGGACTAGCTTCCAATGAGCAGTTCTTC. The chain has TRBV27 and TRBJ2-1; 9 bases are a match to TRBD2. Trimming removed 8 bases from V and 6 bases from J; junction bases left unmatched: 23. Looked up from germline, CDR1 is MNHEY and CDR2 is SMNVEV (reference sequence). CDR3 length: 19 amino acids.

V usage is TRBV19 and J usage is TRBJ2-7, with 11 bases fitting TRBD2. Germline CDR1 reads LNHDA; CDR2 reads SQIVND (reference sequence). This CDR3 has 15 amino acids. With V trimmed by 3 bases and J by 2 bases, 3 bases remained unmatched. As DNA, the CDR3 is TGTGCCAGTAGTATGCTAGCGGGAGGCCCCTACGAGCAGTACTTC. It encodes CASSMLAGGPYEQYF.

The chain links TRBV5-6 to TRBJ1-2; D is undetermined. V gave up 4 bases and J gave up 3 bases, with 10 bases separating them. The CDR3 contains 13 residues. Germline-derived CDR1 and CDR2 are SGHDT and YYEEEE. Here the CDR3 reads CASSEDGHYGYTF. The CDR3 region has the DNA TGTGCCAGCAGCGAGGACGGACACTATGGCTACACCTTC.